This T cell receptor beta chain derives from a study of CD8 T cells in ankylosing spondylitis. About this clonotype: Antigen specificity is unknown. Relative to the germline gene, one junction end is altered; a read error may explain this.

The CDR3 extends over 12 amino acids. Germline CDR1 is SGHAT and CDR2 is FQDESV (reference sequence). Molecular-barcoded quantitative 5'-RACE produced these TCR beta libraries. MiXCR was run by TCRdb on the 5' RACE reads, yielding one entry per CDR3 protein. The table includes under 250,000 distinct CDR3 sequences, about 10% detected once. Findings of the study overall: Clones linked to the disease showed a CD8+ phenotype. They occurred at relatively low frequencies in peripheral blood. In ankylosing spondylitis patients, matched synovial fluid reportedly showed significant enrichment of disease-linked clones. In synovial fluid and blood from reactive arthritis, some motif variants were previously reported.

Sample: blood, either unsorted or a sorted T cell fraction (not recorded which). The chain employs TRBV11-1 and TRBJ1-4, with D hard to call. The TCR sequence derives from a male donor with ankylosing spondylitis or in good health (not recorded which). CDR3 region: CASSGRGVGTVF. The DNA for the CDR3 is TGTGCCAGCAGCGGGCGCGGAGTCGGAACTGTTTTT.